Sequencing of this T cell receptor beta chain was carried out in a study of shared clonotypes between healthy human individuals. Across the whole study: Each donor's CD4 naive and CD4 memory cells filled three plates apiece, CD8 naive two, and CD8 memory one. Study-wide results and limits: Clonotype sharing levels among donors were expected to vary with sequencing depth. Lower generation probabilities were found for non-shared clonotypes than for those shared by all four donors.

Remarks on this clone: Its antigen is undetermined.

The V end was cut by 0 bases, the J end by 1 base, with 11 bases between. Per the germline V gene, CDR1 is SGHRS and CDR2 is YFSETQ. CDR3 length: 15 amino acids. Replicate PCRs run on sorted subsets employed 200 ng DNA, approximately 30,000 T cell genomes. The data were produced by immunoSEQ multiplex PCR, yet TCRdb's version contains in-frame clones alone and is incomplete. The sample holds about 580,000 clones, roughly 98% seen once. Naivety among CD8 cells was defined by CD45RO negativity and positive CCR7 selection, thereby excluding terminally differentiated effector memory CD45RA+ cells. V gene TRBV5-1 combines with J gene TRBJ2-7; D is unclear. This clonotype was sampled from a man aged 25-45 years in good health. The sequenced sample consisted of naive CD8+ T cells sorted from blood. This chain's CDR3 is CASSLDTAISYEQYF. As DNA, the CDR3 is TGCGCCAGCAGCTTGGATACAGCTATATCCTACGAGCAGTACTTC.